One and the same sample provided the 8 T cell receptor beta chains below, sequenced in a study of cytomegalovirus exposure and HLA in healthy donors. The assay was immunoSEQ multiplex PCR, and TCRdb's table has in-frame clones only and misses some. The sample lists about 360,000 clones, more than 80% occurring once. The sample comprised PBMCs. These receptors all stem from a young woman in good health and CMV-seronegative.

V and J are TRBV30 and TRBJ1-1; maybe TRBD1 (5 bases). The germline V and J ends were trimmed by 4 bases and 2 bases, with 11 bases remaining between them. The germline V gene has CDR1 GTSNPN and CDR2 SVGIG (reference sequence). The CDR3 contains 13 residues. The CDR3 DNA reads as TGTGCCTGGACCGACAGCCACAACACTGAAGCTTTCTTT. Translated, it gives CAWTDSHNTEAFF.

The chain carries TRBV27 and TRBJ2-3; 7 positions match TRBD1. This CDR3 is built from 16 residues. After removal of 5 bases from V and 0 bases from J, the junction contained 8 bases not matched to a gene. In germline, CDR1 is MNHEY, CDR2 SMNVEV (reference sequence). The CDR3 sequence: CASSATGASSTDTQYF. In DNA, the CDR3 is TGTGCCAGCAGTGCAACAGGGGCCTCTAGCACAGATACGCAGTATTTT.

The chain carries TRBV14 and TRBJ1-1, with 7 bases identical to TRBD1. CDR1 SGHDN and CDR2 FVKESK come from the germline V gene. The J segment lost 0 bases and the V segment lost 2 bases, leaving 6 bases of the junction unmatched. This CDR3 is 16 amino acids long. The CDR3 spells CASSQLQGNLNTEAFF. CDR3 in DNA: TGTGCCAGCAGCCAATTACAGGGGAACCTGAACACTGAAGCTTTCTTT. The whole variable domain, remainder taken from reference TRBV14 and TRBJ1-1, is EAGVTQFPSHSVIEKGQTVTLRCDPISGHDNLYWYRRVMGKEIKFLLHFVKESKQDESGMPNNRFLAERTGGTYSTLKVQPAELEDSGVYFCASSQLQGNLNTEAFFGQGTRLTVV.

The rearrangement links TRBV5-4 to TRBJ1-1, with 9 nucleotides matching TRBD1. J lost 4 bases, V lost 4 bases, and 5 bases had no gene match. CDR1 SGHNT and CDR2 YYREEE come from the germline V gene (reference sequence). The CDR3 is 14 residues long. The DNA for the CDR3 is TGTGCCAGCAGCCAGACAGGGGGTGGCACTGAAGCTTTCTTT. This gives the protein CASSQTGGGTEAFF. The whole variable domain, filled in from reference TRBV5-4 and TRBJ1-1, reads ETGVTQSPTHLIKTRGQQVTLRCSSQSGHNTVSWYQQALGQGPQFIFQYYREEENGRGNFPPRFSGLQFPNYSSELNVNALELDDSALYLCASSQTGGGTEAFFGQGTRLTVV.

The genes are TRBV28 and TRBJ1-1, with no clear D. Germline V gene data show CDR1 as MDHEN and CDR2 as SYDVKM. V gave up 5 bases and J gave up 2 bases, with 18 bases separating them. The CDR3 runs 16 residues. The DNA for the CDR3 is TGTGCCAGCAGTCGCACACTGGATCGGGTAAACACTGAAGCTTTCTTT. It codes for CASSRTLDRVNTEAFF.

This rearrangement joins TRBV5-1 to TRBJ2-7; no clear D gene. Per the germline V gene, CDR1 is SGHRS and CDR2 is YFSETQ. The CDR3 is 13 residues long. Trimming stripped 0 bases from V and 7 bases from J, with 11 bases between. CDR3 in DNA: TGCGCCAGCAGCTTGGCGATAAGAGGAGAGCAGTACTTC. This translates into CASSLAIRGEQYF.

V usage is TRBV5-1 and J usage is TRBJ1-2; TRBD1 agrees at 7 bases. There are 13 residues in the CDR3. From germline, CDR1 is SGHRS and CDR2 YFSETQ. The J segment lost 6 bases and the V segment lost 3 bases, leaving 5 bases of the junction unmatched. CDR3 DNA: TGCGCCAGCAGCTCCATCAGGGGGGATGGCTACACCTTC. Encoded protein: CASSSIRGDGYTF.

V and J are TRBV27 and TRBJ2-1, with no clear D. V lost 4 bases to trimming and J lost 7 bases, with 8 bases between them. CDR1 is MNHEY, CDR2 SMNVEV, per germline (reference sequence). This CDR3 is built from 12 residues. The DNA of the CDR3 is TGTGCCAGCAGTTCTGAGTGGAATGAGCAGTTCTTC. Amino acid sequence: CASSSEWNEQFF.